A single sample gave rise to the 20 T cell receptor beta chains below, sequenced in a study of long-term antiretroviral therapy in people with HIV. Version v3.0 of the immunoSEQ assay ran at survey level. The assay was immunoSEQ multiplex PCR, and TCRdb's table has in-frame clones only and misses some. The sample shows roughly 25,000 clones, 76% of them seen only once. The sample in question was unsorted PBMCs, obtained 0.5 years after starting antiretroviral therapy. The receptors stem from a woman between 40 and 50 years old with HIV.

There are a few counts of this clone. The chain employs TRBV6-6 and TRBJ1-1; the D is unclear. This CDR3 spans 13 amino acids. V was cut by 2 bases and J by 5 bases, with 9 bases left in between. Germline V gene data show CDR1 as MNHNY and CDR2 as SVGAGI (reference sequence). The CDR3 reads CASSYEGRTEAFF. The DNA of the CDR3 is TGTGCCAGCAGTTACGAGGGTCGAACTGAAGCTTTCTTT.

J is TRBJ2-3 and V is TRBV11-3; no clear D. Per germline, CDR1 SGHNT and CDR2 YENEEA. This CDR3 spans 14 amino acids. Deletions cut 5 bases from V and 1 base from J, with 10 bases between. Here the CDR3 reads CASSRRAGTDTQYF. CDR3 nucleotide sequence: TGTGCCAGCAGCCGACGGGCGGGCACAGATACGCAGTATTTT.

This clone was detected a few times. V usage is TRBV11-2 and J usage is TRBJ2-7, with D hard to call. This CDR3 is built from 13 residues. Between the trimmed V and J ends, which lost 2 bases and 2 bases, there was a span of 7 bases. Germline V lookup: CDR1 SGHAT, CDR2 FQNNGV. The CDR3 region has the DNA TGTGCCAGCAGCTTACAGACCGCCTACGAGCAGTACTTC. As protein: CASSLQTAYEQYF.

The rearrangement uses TRBV18 and TRBJ1-1; D may be TRBD1 (6 bases). Germline V gene sequence: CDR1 KGHSH, CDR2 LQKENI. The CDR3 covers 15 residues. V was shortened by 2 bases and J by 5 bases, with 15 bases between the two germline ends. CDR3 amino acids: CASSPIGGGTTEAFF. DNA for the CDR3: TGTGCCAGCTCACCAATTGGAGGGGGAACGACTGAAGCTTTCTTT.

The chain employs TRBV30 and TRBJ2-7, with D possibly called TRBD1 or TRBD2 (5 bases each). Trimming cost V 0 bases and J 2 bases, with 11 bases left between them. Per germline, CDR1 GTSNPN and CDR2 SVGIG (reference sequence). There are 14 residues in the CDR3. For the CDR3, the DNA is TGTGCCTGGAGTGTGGGGACGGACCCCTACGAGCAGTACTTC. It specifies CAWSVGTDPYEQYF.

The V call is TRBV19, the J call TRBJ1-1, with D unresolved. Between the trimmed V and J ends, which lost 1 base and 1 base, there was a span of 7 bases. The CDR3 is made up of 14 amino acids. Per germline, CDR1 LNHDA and CDR2 SQIVND (reference sequence). The CDR3 bases are TGTGCCAGTAGTATAGGAACAGCGAACACTGAAGCTTTCTTT. It is translated as CASSIGTANTEAFF.

The chain has TRBV6-6 and TRBJ2-1; D remains ambiguous. The CDR3 has 15 residues. Germline V lookup: CDR1 MNHNY, CDR2 SVGAGI (reference sequence). Trimming left V 0 bases short and J 1 base short, with 7 bases between. The CDR3 protein is CASSYSETSYNEQFF. The CDR3 bases are TGTGCCAGCAGTTACTCGGAGACTTCCTACAATGAGCAGTTCTTC.

This clone has a single count. The rearrangement joins TRBV7-8 to TRBJ1-4; D is undetermined. V lost 1 base to trimming and J lost 0 bases, with 9 bases between them. In germline, CDR1 is SGHVS, CDR2 FQNEAQ. This CDR3 is built from 16 residues. The CDR3 sequence: CASSLGGLSTNEKLFF. Here the CDR3 DNA reads TGTGCCAGCAGCTTAGGTGGCCTCTCAACTAATGAAAAACTGTTTTTT.

In this sample, this clone turned up a few times. The CDR3 loop is CASSHYYRDGYTF. The CDR3 DNA sequence: TGCGCCAGCAGCCACTATTACAGGGATGGCTACACCTTC. V is TRBV4-3 and J is TRBJ1-2; TRBD1 is a possible D gene (6 bases). The germline V and J ends were trimmed by 3 bases and 6 bases, with 11 bases remaining between them. Germline V lookup: CDR1 LGHNA, CDR2 YSLEER. CDR3 length: 13 amino acids.

This clone appeared a few times. V usage is TRBV28 and J usage is TRBJ2-7; 8 bases map to TRBD1. Losses at the gene ends were 2 bases for V and 7 bases for J; bases not matched to a gene: 7. Per the germline V gene, CDR1 is MDHEN and CDR2 is SYDVKM. The CDR3 extends over 14 amino acids. CDR3 residues: CASSLRGQVLEQYF. For the CDR3, the DNA is TGTGCCAGCAGTTTAAGGGGACAGGTTTTGGAGCAGTACTTC.

The J gene is TRBJ2-2, the V gene TRBV7-3, with 7 positions matching TRBD1. The CDR3 is 15 residues long. Trimming removed 4 bases from V and 0 bases from J; junction bases left unmatched: 2. Germline CDR1 reads SGHTA; CDR2 reads FQGTGA. The CDR3 region has the DNA TGTGCCAGCAGCTCGACAGGGTCGAACACCGGGGAGCTGTTTTTT. Protein: CASSSTGSNTGELFF. Full variable domain (remainder filled in from reference TRBV7-3 and TRBJ2-2): GAGVSQTPSNKVTEKGKYVELRCDPISGHTALYWYRQSLGQGPEFLIYFQGTGAADDSGLPNDRFFAVRPEGSVSTLKIQRTERGDSAVYLCASSSTGSNTGELFFGEGSRLTVL.

The count of this clone is one. The J gene is TRBJ2-7, the V gene TRBV9; 7 bases match TRBD2. The V and J ends lost 4 bases and 0 bases, in that order; junction bases with no gene match: 10. The CDR3 spans 16 residues. CDR1 is SGDLS, CDR2 YYNGEE, per germline. The CDR3 region has the DNA TGTGCCAGCAGCTACGCCCCGGGGACTACCTCCTACGAGCAGTACTTC. It encodes CASSYAPGTTSYEQYF.

The chain is built from TRBV2 and TRBJ1-4, with D maybe TRBD1 (5 bases). The CDR3 runs to 13 residues. Germline V CDR1 and CDR2: SNHLY, FYNNEI. The ends were cut back, 7 bases at V and 8 bases at J, with 14 bases in the middle. CDR3 amino acids: CASNRPGGEKLFF. CDR3 bases: TGTGCCAGCAACAGGCCAGGAGGGGAAAAACTGTTTTTT.

V is TRBV7-9 and J is TRBJ2-2; 9 bases are a match to TRBD1. Germline values: CDR1 SEHNR, CDR2 FQNEAQ (reference sequence). This CDR3 is built from 16 residues. Trimming removed 5 bases from V and 7 bases from J; junction bases left unmatched: 11. In DNA, the CDR3 is TGTGCCAGCAGCCCAGACGGGACAGGGTTTCGCGGGGAGCTGTTTTTT. Protein: CASSPDGTGFRGELFF.

This clone was counted a few times. V usage is TRBV6-5 and J usage is TRBJ2-7, with 7 bases fitting TRBD1. This CDR3 contains 16 residues. Germline-derived CDR1 and CDR2 are MNHEY and SVGAGI. J was trimmed by 2 bases and V by 0 bases; bases with no gene match: 7. CDR3 bases: TGTGCCAGCAGTTACTCGAGACAGGGCCTCCCCTACGAGCAGTACTTC. This codes for CASSYSRQGLPYEQYF.

The V gene is TRBV30, the J gene TRBJ1-6; possible D gene TRBD1, 6 bases. Trimming shortened V by 5 bases and J by 7 bases, and 12 bases separated the two germline ends. Germline CDR1 GTSNPN, CDR2 SVGIG (reference sequence). This CDR3 contains 13 residues. The CDR3 sequence is CAWVGQWNSPLHF. In DNA form, the CDR3 reads TGTGCCTGGGTGGGACAATGGAATTCACCCCTCCACTTT.

DNA of the CDR3: TGCAGCGTCCGGGACAGGGGAAAATACGAGCAGTACTTC. Its translation: CSVRDRGKYEQYF. This rearrangement joins TRBV29-1 to TRBJ2-7, with TRBD1 matching 10 bases. CDR1 and CDR2 from the germline V gene are SQVTM and ANQGSEA. The CDR3 is 13 amino acids. V gave up 6 bases and J gave up 4 bases; unmatched junction bases: 6.

V usage is TRBV4-3 and J usage is TRBJ1-3; D uncertain. CDR1 is LGHNA and CDR2 is YSLEER in the germline V gene. The CDR3 has 14 amino acids. V lost 0 bases to trimming and J lost 5 bases, with 8 bases between them. This chain's CDR3 is CASSQDGSRNTIYF. CDR3 nucleotides: TGCGCCAGCAGCCAAGATGGCAGCAGAAACACCATATATTTT.

With respect to this clone: This specimen includes other DNA sequences encoding the same CDR3. The chain uses TRBV5-1 and TRBJ1-5; the D is unclear. Germline CDR1 reads SGHRS; CDR2 reads YFSETQ. V was trimmed by 0 bases and J by 4 bases, leaving 8 bases between them. The CDR3 is 14 amino acids. In nucleotides, the CDR3 is TGCGCCAGCAGCTTGGAAGGTGGGAATCAGCCCCAGCATTTT. Translated: CASSLEGGNQPQHF.

This rearrangement joins TRBV15 to TRBJ2-4; TRBD2 matches at 9 bases. CDR3 length: 15 amino acids. Per germline, CDR1 LNHNV and CDR2 YYDKDF (reference sequence). V dropped 5 bases and J dropped 1; count of bases not matched to a gene: 3. The CDR3 region has the DNA TGTGCCACCAGCGCGGGGGGGCCGGCCAAAAACATTCAGTACTTC. Its translation is CATSAGGPAKNIQYF.